The sequence of this T cell receptor (beta chain) was determined in a study of graft-versus-host responses after intestinal transplantation. Whole-study context: Transplants were multivisceral, liver-intestinal, or isolated intestinal. Recipients across the board were started on anti-thymocyte globulin induction, then kept on tacrolimus and steroids for around three years. Study outcomes and limitations: Marrow from the recipient contained GvH clones, some of which had appeared first in ileum or blood.

Clones were sequenced by immunoSEQ multiplex PCR, and TCRdb holds only the in-frame ones, with some missing. The table lists some 90,000 clones, roughly 90% of them singletons. Germline loops: CDR1 SGHRS, CDR2 YFSETQ. The CDR3 covers 13 residues. Trimming removed 0 bases from V and 9 bases from J; junction bases left unmatched: 3. Comments on this clone: Antigen specificity is unknown.

The sample here was unstimulated CD8+ T cells sorted from spleen or lymph node cells, taken before transplant. The gene calls are TRBV5-1 and TRBJ2-1; the match to TRBD1 covers 7 bases. The receptor comes from a human donor who was the organ donor for an intestinal transplant. The CDR3: CASSLEGAGEQFF. The CDR3 nucleotides read TGCGCCAGCAGCTTGGAGGGGGCGGGTGAGCAGTTCTTC.